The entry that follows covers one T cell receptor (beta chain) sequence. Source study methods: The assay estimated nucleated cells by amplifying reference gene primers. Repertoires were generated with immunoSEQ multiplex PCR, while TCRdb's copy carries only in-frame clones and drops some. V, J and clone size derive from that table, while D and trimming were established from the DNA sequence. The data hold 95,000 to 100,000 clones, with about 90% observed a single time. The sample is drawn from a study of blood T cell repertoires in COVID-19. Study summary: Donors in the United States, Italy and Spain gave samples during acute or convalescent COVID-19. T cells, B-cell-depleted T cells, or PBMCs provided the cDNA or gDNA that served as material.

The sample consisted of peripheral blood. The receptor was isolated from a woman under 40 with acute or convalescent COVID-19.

Here the CDR3 DNA reads TGTGCCAGCAGCATCTCCTACGAGCAGTACTTC. It codes for CASSISYEQYF. The chain carries TRBV2 and TRBJ2-7; D unresolved. Trimming cost V 6 bases and J 0 bases, with 3 bases left between them. In germline, CDR1 is SNHLY, CDR2 FYNNEI. The length of the CDR3 is 11 residues.